This passage covers 32 T cell receptor beta chains from one sample sequenced in a study of T cell changes during pregnancy in multiple sclerosis. Data came from immunoSEQ multiplex PCR; TCRdb stores just in-frame clones and leaves some out. The data hold 65,000 to 70,000 clones, with 80% to 95% observed a single time. The specimen comprised peripheral blood, sampled in the third trimester of pregnancy. Source of these receptors: a female donor in good health, enrolled as a control in a pregnancy study.

This chain links TRBV30 with TRBJ1-6; tentative D call: TRBD1 (6 bases). V was trimmed by 4 bases and J by 7 bases, leaving 11 bases between them. Germline CDR1 and CDR2: GTSNPN and SVGIG (reference sequence). The CDR3 runs 13 residues. The CDR3 bases are TGTGCCTGGAACCCGGACAGAAATTCACCCCTCCACTTT. Protein: CAWNPDRNSPLHF.

CDR3 region: CASSQDRGPSGMVEQYF. The CDR3, as DNA: TGCGCCAGCAGCCAAGATCGGGGGCCTAGCGGGATGGTGGAGCAGTACTTC. The chain is built from TRBV4-1 and TRBJ2-7; 9 bases map to TRBD2. After removal of 0 bases from V and 7 bases from J, the junction contained 13 bases not matched to a gene. The CDR3 extends over 17 amino acids. The germline V gene encodes CDR1 MGHRA and CDR2 YSYEKL.

This clone was seen just once. The genes are TRBV7-9 and TRBJ2-7, with D possibly TRBD1 on 6 matching bases. Germline V gives CDR1 SEHNR, CDR2 FQNEAQ (reference sequence). The CDR3 length is 13 residues. V dropped 7 bases and J dropped 0 bases, with 10 bases sitting between them. The CDR3 DNA reads TGTGCCAGCAACACGGACAGCTCCTACGAGCAGTACTTC. This sequence encodes CASNTDSSYEQYF.

The rearrangement uses TRBV18 and TRBJ2-7, with a tentative D call TRBD2 (6 bases). The CDR3 totals 15 residues. V lost 6 bases to trimming and J lost 0 bases, with 15 bases between them. Germline V lookup: CDR1 KGHSH, CDR2 LQKENI. CDR3 sequence reads: CASSVLGGSSYEQYF. The CDR3, as DNA: TGTGCCAGCTCGGTTTTGGGGGGTAGCTCCTACGAGCAGTACTTC.

The genes are TRBV28 and TRBJ1-1; TRBD1 matches 10 bases. CDR1 MDHEN and CDR2 SYDVKM come from the germline V gene. The CDR3 runs 17 residues. The V gene end was trimmed by 6 bases and the J gene end by 7 bases; junction bases not matched to a gene: 17. The CDR3 DNA sequence: TGTGCCAGCAGCCGAATAGGGGGGAGACAGGGGGCTGGTGAAGCTTTCTTT. Its translation is CASSRIGGRQGAGEAFF.

This rearrangement joins TRBV28 to TRBJ1-1; 8 bases line up with TRBD1. CDR1 is MDHEN and CDR2 is SYDVKM in the germline V gene. Unmatched junction bases numbered 9, after V lost 7 bases and J lost 5 bases. The CDR3 loop spans 14 amino acids. The CDR3 DNA sequence: TGTGCCAGCAAAACGACAGGGGATGGGACTGAAGCTTTCTTT. Its protein is CASKTTGDGTEAFF.

This rearrangement joins TRBV28 to TRBJ2-5; the match to TRBD1 covers 9 bases. With 7 bases clipped from V and 2 bases from J, the junction kept 14 bases outside the gene matches. Germline V gene data show CDR1 as MDHEN and CDR2 as SYDVKM. CDR3 size: 17 residues. The DNA of the CDR3 is TGTGCCAGCACCGAGGACAGGGGCGGGATGTGGCAAGAGACCCAGTACTTC. This gives the protein CASTEDRGGMWQETQYF.

V usage is TRBV11-3 and J usage is TRBJ2-2, with a weak D call TRBD2 (5 bases). This CDR3 contains 11 residues. CDR1 is SGHNT and CDR2 is YENEEA in the germline V gene. The V end was cut by 5 bases, the J end by 7 bases, with 5 bases between. The CDR3 loop reads CASSEGGELFF. The CDR3 nucleotides are TGTGCCAGCAGCGAGGGCGGGGAGCTGTTTTTT.

This clone was seen a few times. This chain connects TRBV19 to TRBJ2-2, with 8 bases lining up with TRBD2. With V trimmed by 5 bases and J by 4 bases, 3 bases remained unmatched. In germline, CDR1 is LNHDA, CDR2 SQIVND (reference sequence). The CDR3 has 14 residues. CDR3 nucleotides: TGTGCCAGTAGTTATAGCGGGGCCACCGGGGAGCTGTTTTTT. Translated: CASSYSGATGELFF.

The rearrangement uses TRBV5-4 and TRBJ1-1, with 9 bases fitting TRBD1. The CDR3 has 16 residues. The junction had 17 bases not matched to a gene; V was cut back by 9 bases and J by 5 bases. Looked up from germline, CDR1 is SGHNT and CDR2 is YYREEE (reference sequence). The CDR3 region is CAKPGQGNWIGTEAFF. In DNA, the CDR3 is TGTGCCAAACCCGGACAGGGGAATTGGATTGGGACTGAAGCTTTCTTT. The whole variable domain, remainder taken from reference TRBV5-4 and TRBJ1-1, is ETGVTQSPTHLIKTRGQQVTLRCSSQSGHNTVSWYQQALGQGPQFIFQYYREEENGRGNFPPRFSGLQFPNYSSELNVNALELDDSALYLCAKPGQGNWIGTEAFFGQGTRLTVV.

A note on this clone: The junction differs from germline at one of its ends, possibly a read error. The chain links TRBV2 to TRBJ2-1; D perhaps matches TRBD2 (5 bases). CDR3 length equals 12 residues. Germline V gives CDR1 SNHLY, CDR2 FYNNEI. The CDR3 sequence: CASSLLVLNGVF. CDR3 bases: TGTGCCAGCAGTCTACTAGTCTTAAACGGAGTCTTC.

The sample holds a few counts of this clone. V gene TRBV4-1 combines with J gene TRBJ1-1, with a weak D call TRBD1 (6 bases). This CDR3 is 16 amino acids long. Germline CDR1 is MGHRA and CDR2 is YSYEKL. Trimming took off 2 bases at V and 1 base at J, with 14 bases between the two ends. CDR3 in DNA: TGCGCCAGCAGCCAACTCCCAGAGGGGGAGAACACTGAAGCTTTCTTT. It encodes CASSQLPEGENTEAFF.

This CDR3 is CASSPNGKGATEAFF. For the CDR3, the DNA is TGTGCCAGTAGTCCTAATGGGAAGGGGGCCACTGAAGCTTTCTTT. V and J are TRBV19 and TRBJ1-1, with 7 nucleotides matching TRBD1. The J segment lost 4 bases and the V segment lost 5 bases, leaving 10 bases of the junction unmatched. Germline V CDR1 and CDR2: LNHDA, SQIVND (reference sequence). This CDR3 has 15 residues.

Written as DNA, the CDR3 is TGTGCCTTAAAGCGGGAGTCGGATACGCAGTATTTT. Its translation is CALKRESDTQYF. V gene TRBV30 combines with J gene TRBJ2-3; 8 bases map to TRBD2. Trimming took 7 bases from V and 6 from J; bases not matched to a gene: 6. Per germline, CDR1 GTSNPN and CDR2 SVGIG (reference sequence). CDR3 size: 12 residues.

The gene calls are TRBV19 and TRBJ2-7, with a possible D match to TRBD2 (5 bases). V shed 6 bases and J shed 6 bases, with 12 bases lying between them. CDR3 size: 12 residues. From germline, CDR1 is LNHDA and CDR2 SQIVND (reference sequence). CDR3: CASSPGNFEQYF. DNA of the CDR3: TGTGCCAGTAGCCCGGGGAATTTCGAGCAGTACTTC.

The chain carries TRBV11-2 and TRBJ1-6, with D maybe TRBD1 (6 bases). The CDR3 loop spans 16 amino acids. Germline V gene sequence: CDR1 SGHAT, CDR2 FQNNGV. The V end was cut by 4 bases, the J end by 9 bases, with 19 bases between. The CDR3 bases are TGTGCCAGCAGCTCCACCCCTTGGGACACTCTTTCACCCCTCCACTTT. It codes for CASSSTPWDTLSPLHF. Full variable domain (rest looked up from reference TRBV11-2 and TRBJ1-6): EAGVAQSPRYKIIEKRQSVAFWCNPISGHATLYWYQQILGQGPKLLIQFQNNGVVDDSQLPKDRFSAERLKGVDSTLKIQPAKLEDSAVYLCASSSTPWDTLSPLHFGNGTRLTVT.

The rearrangement uses TRBV5-4 and TRBJ2-7; D not certain. The CDR3 contains 15 residues. Per the germline V gene, CDR1 is SGHNT and CDR2 is YYREEE (reference sequence). V dropped 0 bases and J dropped 3 bases, with 13 bases sitting between them. CDR3 protein: CASSLDPGTIYEQYF. The DNA of the CDR3 is TGTGCCAGCAGCTTGGATCCGGGTACGATCTACGAGCAGTACTTC.

V is TRBV4-3 and J is TRBJ2-1; 9 bases align to TRBD1. Germline CDR1 reads LGHNA; CDR2 reads YSLEER. CDR3 length equals 15 residues. The ends lost 2 bases at V and 7 bases at J; junction bases unmatched: 6. DNA of the CDR3: TGCGCCAGCAGCCAATTGACCGGGACAGGGAATGAGCAGTTCTTC. This gives the protein CASSQLTGTGNEQFF.

This sequence joins TRBV11-3 and TRBJ1-2; D is unclear. V lost 3 bases and J 3 bases, leaving 23 bases between the germline ends. The CDR3 loop spans 18 amino acids. CDR1 and CDR2 (germline): SGHNT, YENEEA. The CDR3 sequence: CASSLDLIPHRVDYGYTF. Here the CDR3 DNA reads TGTGCCAGCAGCTTGGATCTAATACCCCACCGGGTGGACTATGGCTACACCTTC.

This chain joins TRBV7-9 and TRBJ2-7, with 8 bases lining up with TRBD2. This CDR3 comprises 16 residues. Losses at the gene ends were 5 bases for V and 0 bases for J; bases not matched to a gene: 9. Germline loops: CDR1 SEHNR, CDR2 FQNEAQ (reference sequence). The DNA for the CDR3 is TGTGCCAGCAGCAATCCCGGGGGGGACTTCTCCTACGAGCAGTACTTC. The encoded protein is CASSNPGGDFSYEQYF.

The V and J genes are TRBV6-1 and TRBJ1-5; 7 nucleotides line up with TRBD1. CDR3 length: 16 residues. The J segment lost 6 bases and the V segment lost 0 bases, leaving 8 bases of the junction unmatched. Germline values: CDR1 MNHNS, CDR2 SASEGT. The CDR3, as DNA: TGTGCCAGCAGTGAAGCGCCAGGGGGTAGGCGTCAGCCCCAGCATTTT. Translated, it gives CASSEAPGGRRQPQHF.

V usage is TRBV4-2 and J usage is TRBJ2-7; D not certain. Per the germline V gene, CDR1 is LGHNA and CDR2 is YNFKEQ. V lost 4 bases to trimming and J lost 2 bases, with 15 bases between them. The CDR3 contains 15 residues. In DNA, the CDR3 is TGTGCCAGCAGCCCCCTCGGTGGGCAGGCCTACGAGCAGTACTTC. The encoded protein is CASSPLGGQAYEQYF.

V gene TRBV28 combines with J gene TRBJ2-1; 9 nucleotides agree with TRBD1. The CDR3 runs to 15 residues. The germline CDR1 and CDR2 sequences are MDHEN and SYDVKM. J was trimmed by 10 bases and V by 8 bases; bases with no gene match: 15. The CDR3 sequence is CASLQRTGVSGEQFF. CDR3 DNA sequence: TGTGCCAGCCTACAGCGGACAGGGGTCTCAGGAGAGCAGTTCTTC.

This rearrangement joins TRBV19 to TRBJ1-2, with a possible D match to TRBD1 (5 bases). Germline CDR1 LNHDA, CDR2 SQIVND (reference sequence). Trimming took off 10 bases at V and 0 bases at J, with 12 bases between the two ends. This CDR3 contains 13 residues. CDR3 DNA sequence: TGTGCCACCTTGGACACATCTAACTATGGCTACACCTTC. Translating gives CATLDTSNYGYTF. Full variable domain (missing parts from reference TRBV19 and TRBJ1-2): DGGITQSPKYLFRKEGQNVTLSCEQNLNHDAMYWYRQDPGQGLRLIYYSQIVNDFQKGDIAEGYSVSREKKESFPLTVTSAQKNPTAFYLCATLDTSNYGYTFGSGTRLTVV.

The chain links TRBV4-2 to TRBJ2-1; 10 bases fit TRBD2. The V and J ends lost 5 bases and 8 bases, in that order; junction bases with no gene match: 18. The length of the CDR3 is 18 residues. Germline loops: CDR1 LGHNA, CDR2 YNFKEQ. The CDR3 nucleotides read TGTGCCAGCAGCGAACAGCGCAGGCTAGCGGGAGTGTGGGATGAGCAGTTCTTC. As protein: CASSEQRRLAGVWDEQFF.

This chain joins TRBV9 and TRBJ2-1; TRBD2 matches at 9 bases. The V segment lost 1 base and the J segment 6 bases; nucleotides outside the gene matches: 8. CDR3 length equals 16 residues. Germline values: CDR1 SGDLS, CDR2 YYNGEE. The CDR3: CASSVRLAAKGNEQFF. CDR3 DNA sequence: TGTGCCAGCAGCGTAAGACTAGCGGCCAAGGGCAATGAGCAGTTCTTC.

The rearrangement uses TRBV7-2 and TRBJ1-1; TRBD1 matches 7 bases. The CDR3 has 15 residues. With V trimmed by 4 bases and J by 4 bases, 9 bases remained unmatched. CDR1 SGHTA and CDR2 FQGNSA come from the germline V gene. CDR3: CASSSLRGPFTEAFF. The CDR3 DNA is TGTGCCAGCAGCTCGTTGAGGGGGCCTTTCACTGAAGCTTTCTTT. Full variable domain (rest looked up from reference TRBV7-2 and TRBJ1-1): GAGVSQSPSNKVTEKGKDVELRCDPISGHTALYWYRQSLGQGLEFLIYFQGNSAPDKSGLPSDRFSAERTGGSVSTLTIQRTQQEDSAVYLCASSSLRGPFTEAFFGQGTRLTVV.

The chain couples TRBV19 to TRBJ2-3; maybe TRBD2 (5 bases). This CDR3 has 14 amino acids. The V end lost 5 bases, the J end lost 0 bases, and 9 bases lay between the germline ends. CDR1 is LNHDA and CDR2 is SQIVND in the germline V gene (reference sequence). CDR3 DNA: TGTGCCAGTAGTGAAGCGGCGAGCACAGATACGCAGTATTTT. Protein: CASSEAASTDTQYF.

This chain connects TRBV5-6 to TRBJ2-7; D perhaps matches TRBD2 (6 bases). Per germline, CDR1 SGHDT and CDR2 YYEEEE. Trimming removed 1 base at V and 4 bases at J, with 9 bases between. CDR3 length equals 13 residues. The DNA for the CDR3 is TGTGCCAGCAGCTTGCAGGGAGGATACGAGCAGTACTTC. It translates to CASSLQGGYEQYF. Supplemented by reference TRBV5-6 and TRBJ2-7, the full variable domain reads DAGVTQSPTHLIKTRGQQVTLRCSPKSGHDTVSWYQQALGQGPQFIFQYYEEEERQRGNFPDRFSGHQFPNYSSELNVNALLLGDSALYLCASSLQGGYEQYFGPGTRLTVT.

The V gene is TRBV2, the J gene TRBJ1-1; D gene uncertain. CDR3 size: 16 residues. Looked up from germline, CDR1 is SNHLY and CDR2 is FYNNEI. Trimming left V 3 bases short and J 4 bases short, with 18 bases between. DNA of the CDR3: TGTGCCAGCAGTGATAGAGGGTACCCCGTGGCCACTGAAGCTTTCTTT. This sequence encodes CASSDRGYPVATEAFF.

Note on this clone: Other DNA sequences in the sample encode the same CDR3. The chain couples TRBV9 to TRBJ2-1; no definite D call. The CDR3 is 15 amino acids. The V gene lost 0 bases and the J gene lost 0 bases, with 7 bases spanning the gap. Germline CDR1 SGDLS, CDR2 YYNGEE. CDR3 nucleotide sequence: TGTGCCAGCAGCGTAGGGCTAGACTCCTACAATGAGCAGTTCTTC. This gives the protein CASSVGLDSYNEQFF.

V gene TRBV20-1 combines with J gene TRBJ1-1; D remains unclear. CDR3 length: 11 residues. Looked up from germline, CDR1 is DFQATT and CDR2 is SNEGSKA (reference sequence). Trimming stripped 6 bases from V and 6 bases from J, with 11 bases between. CDR3 in DNA: TGCAGTGCCCTATATGCGGCTGAAGCTTTCTTT. Translated, it gives CSALYAAEAFF.